Listed below are T cell receptor beta chains from one sample, sequenced in a study of cytomegalovirus exposure and HLA in healthy donors. The data were produced by immunoSEQ multiplex PCR, yet TCRdb's version contains in-frame clones alone and is incomplete. The table has fewer than 250,000 clones, 86% seen once. What was sequenced was PBMCs. Every receptor here comes from a woman between 18 and 29 years old in good health and CMV-seronegative. The CDR3 runs from the conserved cysteine through the conserved F or W. A D gene is named only where the DNA matches it firmly. Clone size appears in some rows only: once, few, many, or a class for an expanded clone.

V gene	J gene	clone size	D gene	CDR3 protein	CDR3 DNA
TRBV7-6	TRBJ2-1	-	-	CASSLFQGRGDEQFF	TGTGCCAGCAGCTTATTTCAGGGGAGAGGCGATGAGCAGTTCTTC
TRBV29-1	TRBJ2-1	once	TRBD2	CSVVTSGRSSYNEQFF	TGCAGCGTTGTTACTAGCGGGCGGAGCTCCTACAATGAGCAGTTCTTC
TRBV7-9	TRBJ1-1	-	TRBD1	CASNGQEFTEAFF	TGTGCCAGCAACGGACAGGAGTTCACTGAAGCTTTCTTT
TRBV4-2	TRBJ2-7	-	TRBD2	CASNPGTSSYEQYF	TGTGCCAGCAACCCTGGGACTAGCTCCTACGAGCAGTACTTC
TRBV13	TRBJ2-3	-	-	CASSFADTQYF	TGTGCCAGCAGCTTCGCAGATACGCAGTATTTT
TRBV5-4	TRBJ2-7	-	-	CASSFPPSYEQYF	TGTGCCAGCAGCTTTCCCCCATCCTACGAGCAGTACTTC
TRBV29-1	TRBJ1-1	-	-	CSGAPGGTEAFF	TGCAGCGGTGCCCCCGGGGGGACTGAAGCTTTCTTT
TRBV5-1	TRBJ1-2	-	-	CASSLEAEANYGYTF	TGCGCCAGCAGCTTGGAGGCGGAAGCTAACTATGGCTACACCTTC
TRBV7-2	TRBJ2-7	-	TRBD2	CASSRSGSYEQYF	TGTGCCAGCAGCCGTAGCGGGAGCTACGAGCAGTACTTC
TRBV19	TRBJ2-6	-	-	CASTAQGRSGANVLTF	TGTGCCAGTACGGCCCAGGGTCGCTCTGGGGCCAACGTCCTGACTTTC
TRBV7-8	TRBJ2-3	-	TRBD2	CASSSAAGTSYTDTQYF	TGTGCCAGCAGCTCGGCTGCCGGGACTAGTTATACAGATACGCAGTATTTT
TRBV27	TRBJ2-3	-	TRBD2	CASSFPSLQGSAGGRFSTDTQYF	TGTGCCAGCAGTTTCCCTTCGCTACAGGGTTCAGCGGGAGGGCGGTTCAGCACAGATACGCAGTATTTT
TRBV30	TRBJ2-2	-	TRBD1	CAWSPLSSGGWGTGELFF	TGTGCCTGGAGTCCCCTAAGTTCAGGGGGATGGGGCACCGGGGAGCTGTTTTTT
TRBV7-7	TRBJ2-1	once	TRBD2	CASSQSPTGGNEQFF	TGTGCCAGCAGCCAAAGTCCCACGGGGGGAAATGAGCAGTTCTTC
TRBV28	TRBJ1-1	-	-	CASEQASFAIITEAFF	TGTGCCAGCGAACAGGCTTCCTTTGCCATCATCACTGAAGCTTTCTTT
TRBV2	TRBJ2-5	-	-	CASSTGARGAQYF	TGTGCCAGCAGTACGGGGGCCCGGGGGGCCCAGTACTTC
TRBV5-8	TRBJ1-2	-	-	CASSFPTGYRDYGYTF	TGTGCCAGCAGCTTTCCAACGGGGTACCGTGACTATGGCTACACCTTC
TRBV15	TRBJ2-5	once	-	CATSRVAQETQYF	TGTGCCACCAGCAGAGTAGCGCAAGAGACCCAGTACTTC
TRBV7-6	TRBJ1-5	-	-	CASSSLGANQPQHF	TGTGCCAGCAGCTCATTGGGGGCGAATCAGCCCCAGCATTTT
TRBV21-1	TRBJ1-2	few	-	CASSRPRQGAYTF	TGTGCCAGCAGCCGCCCACGACAGGGGGCTTACACCTTC
TRBV7-8	TRBJ1-3	-	-	CASSSHHFSGNTIYF	TGTGCCAGCAGCTCCCATCATTTTTCTGGAAACACCATATATTTT
TRBV6-5	TRBJ2-1	-	TRBD1	CASSYDPGQGMGEQFF	TGTGCCAGCAGTTACGACCCGGGACAGGGGATGGGTGAGCAGTTCTTC
TRBV2	TRBJ1-1	-	TRBD1	CASREGAQRTEAFF	TGTGCCAGCAGAGAGGGGGCTCAGAGGACTGAAGCTTTCTTT
TRBV2	TRBJ1-2	-	-	CASRSNQGLVVGYTF	TGTGCCAGCAGAAGTAATCAGGGGTTGGTAGTAGGCTACACCTTC
TRBV11-2	TRBJ1-4	-	TRBD1	CASSPRQGYNEKLFF	TGTGCCAGCAGCCCCAGACAGGGGTATAATGAAAAACTGTTTTTT
TRBV10-1	TRBJ2-1	-	TRBD2	CASSDLAGPHEQFF	TGCGCCAGCAGTGACCTAGCGGGACCCCATGAGCAGTTCTTC
TRBV4-2	TRBJ2-2	-	TRBD2	CASSQDLEAGGPNFGELFF	TGTGCCAGCAGCCAAGATCTTGAAGCGGGGGGGCCGAATTTCGGGGAGCTGTTTTTT
TRBV28	TRBJ2-7	-	TRBD1	CASSRWQGAREQYF	TGTGCCAGCAGTAGGTGGCAGGGGGCGCGTGAGCAGTACTTC
TRBV11-1	TRBJ1-2	few	-	CASSLGGYGYTF	TGTGCCAGCAGCTTAGGAGGCTATGGCTACACCTTC